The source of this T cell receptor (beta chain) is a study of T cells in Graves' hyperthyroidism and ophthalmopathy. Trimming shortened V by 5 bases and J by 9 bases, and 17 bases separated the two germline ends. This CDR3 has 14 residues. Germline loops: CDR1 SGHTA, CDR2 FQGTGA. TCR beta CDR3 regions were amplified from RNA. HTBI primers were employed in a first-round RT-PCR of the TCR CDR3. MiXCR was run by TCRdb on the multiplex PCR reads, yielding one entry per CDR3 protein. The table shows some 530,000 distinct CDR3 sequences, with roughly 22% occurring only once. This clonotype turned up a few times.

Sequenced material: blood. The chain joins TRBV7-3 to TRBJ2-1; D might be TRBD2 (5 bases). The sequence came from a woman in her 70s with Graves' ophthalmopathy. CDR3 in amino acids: CASSPHYRSGEQFF. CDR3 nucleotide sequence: TGTGCCAGCAGCCCTCACTACCGCAGCGGTGAGCAGTTCTTC. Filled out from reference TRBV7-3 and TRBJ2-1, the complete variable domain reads GAGVSQTPSNKVTEKGKYVELRCDPISGHTALYWYRQSLGQGPEFLIYFQGTGAADDSGLPNDRFFAVRPEGSVSTLKIQRTERGDSAVYLCASSPHYRSGEQFFGPGTRLTVL.